The present entry profiles one TCR beta chain with its context. The data were produced by immunoSEQ multiplex PCR, yet TCRdb's version contains in-frame clones alone and is incomplete. The table has about 160,000 clones, 85% to 95% seen once. The source of the sample is a study of control samples from healthy donors and cancer patients. In germline, CDR1 is SGHTA, CDR2 FQGNSA. V lost 4 bases to trimming and J lost 14 bases, with 22 bases between them. This CDR3 region has 14 residues. Sequenced: blood. The rearrangement joins TRBV7-2 to TRBJ2-3, with a tentative D call TRBD2 (6 bases). The sequence derives from a woman in her 40s in good health. CDR3: CASSSEITSSARYF. The CDR3 region has the DNA TGTGCCAGCAGCTCCGAGATTACTAGCTCGGCCCGGTATTTT.